The 25 T cell receptor beta chains below all came from one sample that was sequenced in a study of T cells in Graves' hyperthyroidism and ophthalmopathy. The investigators amplified TCR beta CDR3 regions from RNA transcripts. The primer set for the first-round RT-PCR of the TCR CDR3 was HTBI. One entry per CDR3 protein, called by TCRdb with MiXCR from the multiplex PCR reads. The sample lists hundreds of thousands of distinct CDR3 sequences, around 16% seen once, with around an eighth in the top ten. The sequenced material came from blood. Receptors were obtained from a woman aged 18-29 years with Graves' hyperthyroidism.

In this sample, this clonotype turned up many times. V and J are TRBV7-6 and TRBJ2-5, with 14 bases fitting TRBD2. With 5 bases clipped from V and 5 bases from J, the junction kept 10 bases outside the gene matches. The CDR3 is 17 amino acids. The germline V gene encodes CDR1 SGHVS and CDR2 FNYEAQ. The CDR3 DNA reads TGTGCCAGCAGCCCAAACGCGGGACTAGCGGGAGAGGAGACCCAGTACTTC. The encoded protein is CASSPNAGLAGEETQYF. The entire variable domain, with the rest obtained from reference TRBV7-6 and TRBJ2-5, is as follows: GAGVSQSPRYKVTKRGQDVALRCDPISGHVSLYWYRQALGQGPEFLTYFNYEAQQDKSGLPNDRFSAERPEGSISTLTIQRTEQRDSAMYRCASSPNAGLAGEETQYFGPGTRLLVL.

This clonotype was recorded many times. The genes are TRBV7-8 and TRBJ2-1; D is ambiguous. CDR1 SGHVS and CDR2 FQNEAQ come from the germline V gene. This CDR3 is built from 15 residues. The V end lost 2 bases, the J end lost 6 bases, and 14 bases lay between the germline ends. Written as DNA, the CDR3 is TGTGCCAGCAGCTTACCATATGGGCGACTCAATGAGCAGTTCTTC. This encodes CASSLPYGRLNEQFF.

Concerning this clonotype itself: A junction boundary mismatches the germline segment, possibly from a read error. The rearrangement joins TRBV10-3 to TRBJ1-6, with TRBD1 matching over 7 bases. CDR1 is ENHRY and CDR2 is SYGVKD in the germline V gene. The CDR3 runs to 16 residues. The CDR3 DNA reads as TGTGCCATCAGACCACAGGGGAAGGGCTATAATTCACCCCCCCACTTT. It encodes CAIRPQGKGYNSPPHF.

The V gene is TRBV11-2, the J gene TRBJ2-3, with 9 bases fitting TRBD2. Germline lookup yields CDR1 SGHAT and CDR2 FQNNGV. J lost 6 bases, V lost 1 base, and 11 bases had no gene match. The CDR3 is 17 residues long. The CDR3 DNA sequence: TGTGCCAGCAGCTTAGCAGGGGGGATAGCGGGAGATGATACGCAGTATTTT. Residues: CASSLAGGIAGDDTQYF.

A single count supports this clonotype. This chain joins TRBV19 and TRBJ2-4; 7 bases map to TRBD1. The CDR3 has 12 residues. CDR1 and CDR2 from the germline V gene are LNHDA and SQIVND (reference sequence). V dropped 4 bases and J dropped 11; count of bases not matched to a gene: 5. CDR3 in amino acids: CASSTPGQFQYF. The CDR3 coding sequence is TGTGCCAGTAGTACTCCGGGACAGTTTCAGTACTTC. The full variable domain, its missing parts supplied by reference TRBV19 and TRBJ2-4, is DGGITQSPKYLFRKEGQNVTLSCEQNLNHDAMYWYRQDPGQGLRLIYYSQIVNDFQKGDIAEGYSVSREKKESFPLTVTSAQKNPTAFYLCASSTPGQFQYFGAGTRLSVL.

The table lists this clonotype with many counts. The chain is built from TRBV15 and TRBJ1-1; no clear D. The CDR3 spans 14 residues. Germline CDR1 and CDR2: LNHNV and YYDKDF (reference sequence). V lost 3 bases and J lost 0, with 8 bases in between. DNA for the CDR3: TGTGCCACCAGCAGGGTAGGGCTGAACACTGAAGCTTTCTTT. The encoded protein is CATSRVGLNTEAFF.

This clonotype was seen a handful of times. Here the CDR3 reads CASSVRQGSEAFF. CDR3 DNA: TGTGCCAGCAGCGTGAGACAGGGGTCTGAAGCTTTCTTT. The chain carries TRBV6-1 and TRBJ1-1; 8 nucleotides match TRBD1. The CDR3 contains 13 residues. Trimming at V came to 6 bases and at J to 6 bases, leaving 6 bases not matched to a gene. The V gene's germline CDR1 is MNHNS and CDR2 SASEGT.

The sample holds many counts of this clonotype. The chain joins TRBV11-2 to TRBJ2-7; 8 bases align to TRBD1. The V segment lost 5 bases and the J segment 3 bases; nucleotides outside the gene matches: 9. Per the germline V gene, CDR1 is SGHAT and CDR2 is FQNNGV. The CDR3 extends over 15 amino acids. In DNA, the CDR3 is TGTGCCAGCAGCAAGGGACAGGAGGTGGTCTACGAGCAGTACTTC. Its translation is CASSKGQEVVYEQYF. Full variable domain (missing parts from reference TRBV11-2 and TRBJ2-7): EAGVAQSPRYKIIEKRQSVAFWCNPISGHATLYWYQQILGQGPKLLIQFQNNGVVDDSQLPKDRFSAERLKGVDSTLKIQPAKLEDSAVYLCASSKGQEVVYEQYFGPGTRLTVT.

This clonotype has just a few counts. The chain is built from TRBV6-2 or TRBV6-3 and TRBJ1-1; D unresolved. Germline values: CDR1 MNHEY, CDR2 SVGEGT. The germline V and J ends were trimmed by 2 bases and 3 bases, with 16 bases remaining between them. The CDR3 contains 16 residues. For the CDR3, the DNA is TGTGCCAGCAGTTACACGGGCCCCGGAGAATACACTGAAGCTTTCTTT. Its protein product is CASSYTGPGEYTEAFF.

This clonotype was found many times. The gene calls are TRBV12-3 or TRBV12-4 and TRBJ2-3; TRBD1 is a possible D gene (6 bases). V was pared by 7 bases and J by 0 bases, with 11 bases between. CDR3 size: 14 residues. This chain's CDR3 is CASTKDRSTDTQYF. The CDR3, as DNA: TGTGCCAGCACCAAGGACAGAAGCACAGATACGCAGTATTTT.

On this clonotype: A much larger clone lies a single base off, so this may be a read error. The chain joins TRBV7-2 to TRBJ1-2, with D maybe TRBD1 (5 bases). This CDR3 is 20 amino acids long. Germline CDR1 is SGHTA and CDR2 is FQGNSA. V lost 2 bases and J lost 1, with 26 bases in between. The CDR3 nucleotides are TGTGCCAGCAGCTTAAACGGTCTCTTTAACCCGGCGGGGCTTAACTATGGCTACACCTTC. The encoded protein is CASSLNGLFNPAGLNYGYTF. The full variable domain, with the rest looked up from reference TRBV7-2 and TRBJ1-2, is GAGVSQSPSNKVTEKGKDVELRCDPISGHTALYWYRQSLGQGLEFLIYFQGNSAPDKSGLPSDRFSAERTGGSVSTLTIQRTQQEDSAVYLCASSLNGLFNPAGLNYGYTFGSGTRLTVV.

The chain has TRBV5-1 and TRBJ2-7; 9 bases line up with TRBD1. Germline V gene sequence: CDR1 SGHRS, CDR2 YFSETQ. The V segment lost 4 bases and the J segment 7 bases; nucleotides outside the gene matches: 9. The CDR3 length is 14 residues. For the CDR3, the DNA is TGCGCCAGCAGCGGGCGCGGACAGGGGACAGAGCAGTACTTC. Translation: CASSGRGQGTEQYF.

This chain uses TRBV9 with TRBJ2-5; D is possibly TRBD1 or TRBD2 (6 bases each). V lost 2 bases and J 5 bases, leaving 13 bases between the germline ends. This CDR3 region has 14 residues. Germline-derived CDR1 and CDR2 are SGDLS and YYNGEE. The CDR3: CASSVGAGRETQYF. In nucleotides, the CDR3 is TGTGCCAGCAGCGTGGGGGCGGGGAGGGAGACCCAGTACTTC. The whole variable domain, filled in from reference TRBV9 and TRBJ2-5, reads DSGVTQTPKHLITATGQRVTLRCSPRSGDLSVYWYQQSLDQGLQFLIQYYNGEERAKGNILERFSAQQFPDLHSELNLSSLELGDSALYFCASSVGAGRETQYFGPGTRLLVL.

This clonotype was recorded many times. The junction does not match germline at one end; this may be a read error. V is TRBV10-2 and J is TRBJ2-6, with D possibly matching TRBD1 (6 bases). The CDR3 is made up of 17 amino acids. The germline V gene has CDR1 WSHSY and CDR2 SAAADI. CDR3 sequence (DNA): TGCGCCAGCAGTGTTACAGGGACGGCCTCTTGGGCCAACGTCCTGACTTTC. It codes for CASSVTGTASWANVLTF.

This clonotype has ten or more counts. The chain couples TRBV11-2 to TRBJ2-3, with 8 bases aligning to TRBD2. The V segment lost 5 bases and the J segment 3 bases; nucleotides outside the gene matches: 13. From germline, CDR1 is SGHAT and CDR2 FQNNGV. This CDR3 comprises 17 residues. CDR3 sequence: CASSLKAAGVGTDTQYF. The CDR3 region has the DNA TGTGCCAGCAGCCTCAAGGCAGCGGGAGTTGGGACAGATACGCAGTATTTT.

This clonotype showed up many times. The rearrangement links TRBV24-1 to TRBJ1-5; weak D call: TRBD1 (5 bases). From germline, CDR1 is KGHDR and CDR2 SFDVKD. V gave up 3 bases and J gave up 0 bases, with 8 bases separating them. The CDR3 spans 15 residues. The CDR3 DNA follows: TGTGCCACCAGTGATGCCCAGGGTAGCAATCAGCCCCAGCATTTT. It encodes CATSDAQGSNQPQHF.

There are many counts of this clonotype. The DNA of the CDR3 is TGTGCCAGCAGTTACTCTGCAGCAACTGAAGCTTTCTTT. It is translated as CASSYSAATEAFF. The chain employs TRBV6-6 and TRBJ1-1; D not certain. The V end lost 0 bases, the J end lost 5 bases, and 7 bases lay between the germline ends. CDR1 and CDR2 from the germline V gene are MNHNY and SVGAGI (reference sequence). CDR3 length: 13 amino acids.

This clonotype has a handful of counts. The chain links TRBV18 to TRBJ1-1; D uncertain. V dropped 0 bases and J dropped 5 bases, with 13 bases sitting between them. The germline CDR1 and CDR2 sequences are KGHSH and LQKENI. The CDR3 covers 15 residues. The CDR3 reads CASSPPVSYVTEAFF. The DNA for the CDR3 is TGTGCCAGCTCACCACCGGTCAGTTACGTGACTGAAGCTTTCTTT.

This clonotype has a handful of counts. The chain carries TRBV5-8 and TRBJ1-1; no clear D. V lost 4 bases to trimming and J lost 6 bases, with 19 bases between them. CDR1 SGHTS and CDR2 YDEGEE come from the germline V gene. This CDR3 is built from 15 residues. CDR3 DNA: TGTGCCAGCAGCCATAACCAAGGCCCTGGCGCTGAAGCTTTCTTT. Its translation: CASSHNQGPGAEAFF.

The chain couples TRBV29-1 to TRBJ1-5; 8 bases are a match to TRBD1. Trimming removed 7 bases from V and 8 bases from J; junction bases left unmatched: 13. The V gene's germline CDR1 is SQVTM and CDR2 ANQGSEA. The CDR3 loop spans 14 amino acids. In DNA form, the CDR3 reads TGCAGCGAAGGACAGGGACAGTGCGGGGAGCCCCAGCATTTT. It codes for CSEGQGQCGEPQHF.

The CDR3 here is CASSSPGQIEAFF. The CDR3, as DNA: TGTGCCAGTAGCTCACCGGGACAGATTGAAGCTTTCTTT. The chain carries TRBV19 and TRBJ1-1; 7 bases are shared with TRBD1. J gave up 7 bases and V 6 bases, and 8 bases lay outside the gene matches. This CDR3 contains 13 residues. Germline V CDR1 and CDR2: LNHDA, SQIVND (reference sequence).

The sample holds many counts of this clonotype. The V gene is TRBV7-3, the J gene TRBJ1-4, with D perhaps matching TRBD1 (5 bases). The CDR3 extends over 15 amino acids. Looked up from germline, CDR1 is SGHTA and CDR2 is FQGTGA. Between the trimmed V and J ends, which lost 5 bases and 5 bases, there was a span of 15 bases. CDR3: CASSAERGRNEKLFF. In nucleotides, the CDR3 is TGTGCCAGCAGCGCTGAGAGGGGCCGAAATGAAAAACTGTTTTTT.

The rearrangement links TRBV18 to TRBJ2-5; 7 bases agree with TRBD1. Trimming at V came to 5 bases and at J to 2 bases, leaving 2 bases not matched to a gene. The germline V gene encodes CDR1 KGHSH and CDR2 LQKENI. There are 13 residues in the CDR3. The CDR3 reads CASSEGQQETQYF. As DNA, the CDR3 is TGTGCCAGCTCAGAGGGACAGCAAGAGACCCAGTACTTC.

This clonotype was recorded many times. In nucleotides, the CDR3 is TGCGCCAGCAGAAGGGCTAGCGGGGGCCTGGGGGAGCAGTTCTTC. Its protein product is CASRRASGGLGEQFF. V and J are TRBV5-1 and TRBJ2-1, with 10 nucleotides matching TRBD2. V shed 5 bases, J shed 10 bases, and the junction held 12 bases outside the gene matches. CDR1 is SGHRS, CDR2 YFSETQ, per germline. The CDR3 has 15 residues. Based on the CDR3 plus reference TRBV5-1 and TRBJ2-1, the full variable domain is KAGVTQTPRYLIKTRGQQVTLSCSPISGHRSVSWYQQTPGQGLQFLFEYFSETQRNKGNFPGRFSGRQFSNSRSEMNVSTLELGDSALYLCASRRASGGLGEQFFGPGTRLTVL.

V and J are TRBV7-2 and TRBJ2-2; D remains unclear. CDR1 is SGHTA and CDR2 is FQGNSA in the germline V gene. The CDR3 contains 12 residues. V shed 5 bases and J shed 5 bases, with 6 bases lying between them. The CDR3 region is CASSQPTGELFF. The CDR3 nucleotides are TGTGCCAGCAGCCAACCGACCGGGGAGCTGTTTTTT.